Detailed here is one T cell receptor beta chain. Its specificity is unknown. With a much larger clone just one base away, this may be a read error. The V gene lost 11 bases and the J gene lost 10 bases, with 21 bases spanning the gap. CDR1 and CDR2 (germline): ENHRY, SYGVKD. This CDR3 spans 14 amino acids. This entry comes from a study of breast tumors, draining lymph nodes, adjacent tissues. General study points: The lymph node origin of tumor T cells was framed as consistent with a hypothesis, not demonstrated. Tumor and nontumor repertoires were significantly more similar in luminal-like than in basal-like breast cancer. Findings are consistent with lymph node origin and intratumoral expansion of most tumor T cells. Tumors had less TCR diversity than lymph nodes, more than nontumor tissue.

One entry per CDR3 protein, called by TCRdb with MiXCR from the multiplex PCR reads. The table records about 180,000 distinct CDR3 sequences, 33% of them present only once. Breast cancer patients provided tissue from their axillary draining lymph nodes. Sequencing used axillary lymph node tissue. This chain links TRBV10-3 with TRBJ1-6; TRBD1 might be the D (6 bases). The source is a female donor with breast cancer. Some clones in this sample may be carry-over from other donors' samples. CDR3 DNA sequence: TGTGCCGGCAGTTCTGTGGGGGCAGGGTCACCCCTCCACTTT. As protein: CAGSSVGAGSPLHF.